This TCR beta chain was sequenced in a study of blood T cell repertoires in COVID-19 (dated by TCRdb to between 2020 and 2021). About the full investigation: Samples covering the acute and convalescent phases of COVID-19 were provided by collaborators in the United States, Italy and Spain. The prospective study material was composed of cDNA or gDNA derived from T cells, B-cell-depleted T cells, or PBMCs. Where available, HLA class I and class II types were taken from metadata supplied by the sample provider and were not determined by assay-based typing. Sample metadata almost always included a de-identified subject ID, COVID-19 status, age in years and sex. The samples were drawn from two sources: the first 160 participants of the ongoing ImmuneRACE study, and 1,254 subjects contributed by 6 global collaborators. The repertoires were released in a freely available public database intended as a resource for research on the immune response to SARS-CoV-2. Subjects who had been exposed to COVID-19, were actively infected with it, or had recovered from it provided the deeply sampled blood TCRbeta repertoires that made up the dataset. Study-wide findings and limitations: The amount of clinical and demographic metadata varied by source and participant and was provided uncurated.

From the cysteine up to the phenylalanine, the CDR3 has a length of 14 residues. Just CDR3 DNA is preserved here, 42 bases in frame from base 1. V lost 2 bases and J lost 2 bases; the stretch between them is 7 bases long. CDR1 and CDR2, per the germline V gene, are MNHEY and SVGAGI. Points on this clone: Its antigen has not been determined. The input lacks base qualities; no much larger clone sits a single base away. The same CDR3 arises from other DNA sequences in this sample as well.

In the prospective study, participants were about 18 to 95 years old, resided in about two dozen geographic areas of the United States, and were enrolled through a virtual design. In the prospective study, participants were assigned to cohorts based on the clinical history participants reported in a screening survey and a study questionnaire. Each participant in the prospective study had whole blood, serum and a nasopharyngeal or oropharyngeal swab collected by mobile phlebotomists. Prospective study participants could optionally give additional blood draws and questionnaires over an approximately 2-month period. Prospective study blood samples were shipped either frozen or at room temperature before DNA extraction. The immunoSEQ Assay, a bias-controlled multiplex PCR, was used to amplify TCRbeta CDR3 regions from genomic DNA. The paper's processing steps were these. Within the assay, amplification of reference gene primers was used to estimate how many nucleated cells each sample contained. To quantify the absolute abundance of each unique TCRbeta CDR3 rearrangement, sequence reads were collapsed and filtered. For each sample, productive Simpson clonality was calculated as the square root of Simpson's diversity index over productive rearrangements. Not all clones reach the TCRdb copy of this immuneACCESS table, which keeps in-frame sequences only. Checked studies attribute under half of the gap to unresolved V genes and leave the rest unexplained. V and J calls and clone size are those listed in that table; D and trimming were worked out from the DNA. Present in this sample are more than 200,000 clones, about nine tenths of which were seen just once. The top ten clonotypes cover about 6% of the sample.

The sequence was obtained from a young woman with acute COVID-19. Recombination connected TRBV6-5 to TRBJ1-5, with the D gene uncertain. Input material: PBMCs or T cells enriched from blood (not recorded which). The DNA sequence reads TGTGCCAGCAGTTACGTACGGGGCAATCAGCCCCAGCATTTT. Its protein reads: CASSYVRGNQPQHF.